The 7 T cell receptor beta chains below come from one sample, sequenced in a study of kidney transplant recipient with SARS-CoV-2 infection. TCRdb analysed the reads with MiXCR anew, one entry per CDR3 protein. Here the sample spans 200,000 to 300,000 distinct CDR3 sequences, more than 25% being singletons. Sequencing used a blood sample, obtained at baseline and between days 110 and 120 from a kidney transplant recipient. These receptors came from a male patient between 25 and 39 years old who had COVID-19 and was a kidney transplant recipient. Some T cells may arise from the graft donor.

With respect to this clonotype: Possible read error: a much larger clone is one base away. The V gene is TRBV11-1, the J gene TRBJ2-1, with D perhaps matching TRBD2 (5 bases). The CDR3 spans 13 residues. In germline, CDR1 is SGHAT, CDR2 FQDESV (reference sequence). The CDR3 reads CASGLGSADEQFF. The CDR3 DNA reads TGTGCCAGCGGCTTAGGTAGCGCAGATGAGCAGTTCTTC.

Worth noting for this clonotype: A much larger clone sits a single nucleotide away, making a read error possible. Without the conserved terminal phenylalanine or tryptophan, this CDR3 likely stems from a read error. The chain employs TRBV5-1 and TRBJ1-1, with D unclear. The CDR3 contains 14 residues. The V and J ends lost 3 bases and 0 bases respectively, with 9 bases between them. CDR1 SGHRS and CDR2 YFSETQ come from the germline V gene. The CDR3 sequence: CASSSGRLNTEAFS. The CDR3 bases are TGCGCCAGCAGCTCCGGACGGTTGAACACTGAAGCTTTCTCT.

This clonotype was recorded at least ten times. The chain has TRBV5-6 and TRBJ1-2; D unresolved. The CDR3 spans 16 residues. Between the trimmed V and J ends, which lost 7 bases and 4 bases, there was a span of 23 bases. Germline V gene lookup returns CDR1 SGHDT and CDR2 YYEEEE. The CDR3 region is CASLPFNSRKTYGYTF. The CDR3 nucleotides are TGTGCCAGCTTACCCTTCAATAGTCGAAAGACCTATGGCTACACCTTC.

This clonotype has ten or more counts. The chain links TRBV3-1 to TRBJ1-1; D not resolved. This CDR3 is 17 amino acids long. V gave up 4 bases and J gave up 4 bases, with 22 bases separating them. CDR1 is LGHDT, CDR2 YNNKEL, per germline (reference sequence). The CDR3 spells CASSRDIPISIRTEAFF. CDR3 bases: TGTGCCAGCAGCCGCGATATTCCCATTTCAATTCGCACTGAAGCTTTCTTT.

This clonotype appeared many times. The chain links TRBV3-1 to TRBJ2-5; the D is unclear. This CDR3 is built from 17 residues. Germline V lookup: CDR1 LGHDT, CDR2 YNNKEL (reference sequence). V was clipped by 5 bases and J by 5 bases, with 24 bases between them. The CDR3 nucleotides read TGTGCCAGCAGCGTCGGTTATCCCATTTCTTTCTCTGAGACCCAGTACTTC. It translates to CASSVGYPISFSETQYF.

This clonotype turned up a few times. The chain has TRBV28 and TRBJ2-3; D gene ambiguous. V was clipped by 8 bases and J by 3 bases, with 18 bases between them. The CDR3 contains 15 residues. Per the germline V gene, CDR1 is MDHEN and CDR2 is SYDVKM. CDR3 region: CASANSDRGTDTQYF. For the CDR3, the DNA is TGTGCCAGCGCTAACTCTGACCGTGGGACAGATACGCAGTATTTT.

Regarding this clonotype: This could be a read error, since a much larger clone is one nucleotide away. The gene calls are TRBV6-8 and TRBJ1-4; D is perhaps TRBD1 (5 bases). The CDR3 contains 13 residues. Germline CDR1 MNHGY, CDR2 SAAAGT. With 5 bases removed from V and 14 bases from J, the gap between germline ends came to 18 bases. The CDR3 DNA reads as TGTGCCAGCAGTCAACAACAAAGACGGGACCTGTTTTTT. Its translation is CASSQQQRRDLFF.